This is a list of T cell receptor beta chains from one sample in a study of OX40 agonist ivuxolimab in advanced cancers. TCRdb's copy holds only in-frame clones and misses some; the assay was immunoSEQ multiplex PCR. The data hold 20,000 to 25,000 clones, with around 78% observed a single time. The material was CD4+ or CD8+ T cells sorted from blood, obtained in a trial of the OX40 agonist ivuxolimab. Receptors were obtained from an adult with an advanced solid tumor such as melanoma, head and neck, liver or kidney cancer. Both conserved end residues are part of each CDR3. D genes are given only for firm matches. Where a row states a size, it is once, few, many or the class of an expanded clone; other rows omit it.

v_call: TRBV5-6; j_call: TRBJ2-1; d_call: .; clone_size: .; cdr3_nt: TGTGCCAGCAGCTTGGTTGTTGAGCAGTTCTTC; cdr3_aa: CASSLVVEQFF
v_call: TRBV27; j_call: TRBJ2-5; d_call: .; clone_size: .; cdr3_nt: TGTGCCAGCAGTTTGAATGCCCAAGAGACCCAGTACTTC; cdr3_aa: CASSLNAQETQYF
v_call: TRBV28; j_call: TRBJ1-5; d_call: .; clone_size: .; cdr3_nt: TGTGCCAGCAGTTCCTTCACTAGCGGAGATCAGCCCCAGCATTTT; cdr3_aa: CASSSFTSGDQPQHF
v_call: TRBV9; j_call: TRBJ2-3; d_call: TRBD2; clone_size: .; cdr3_nt: TGTGCCAGCAGCGTAACTAGCGGGAGTGGTACGCAGTATTTT; cdr3_aa: CASSVTSGSGTQYF
v_call: TRBV2; j_call: TRBJ2-2; d_call: .; clone_size: few; cdr3_nt: TGTGCCAGCAGTGACGTCAGGGGCTTAAGGAACACCGGGGAGCTGTTTTTT; cdr3_aa: CASSDVRGLRNTGELFF
v_call: TRBV4-1; j_call: TRBJ1-1; d_call: .; clone_size: .; cdr3_nt: TGCGCCAGCAGCCTAGGGATGGCGAACGCTGAAGCTTTCTTT; cdr3_aa: CASSLGMANAEAFF
v_call: TRBV7-2; j_call: TRBJ2-3; d_call: .; clone_size: .; cdr3_nt: TGTGCCAGCAGCTCTCCTGTGGGCGAGGGGGCAGATACGCAGTATTTT; cdr3_aa: CASSSPVGEGADTQYF
v_call: TRBV6-1; j_call: TRBJ1-1; d_call: .; clone_size: .; cdr3_nt: TGTGCCAGCAGTGAGGTGGGGACTGAAGCTTTCTTT; cdr3_aa: CASSEVGTEAFF
v_call: TRBV5-1; j_call: TRBJ2-2; d_call: .; clone_size: .; cdr3_nt: TGCGCCAGCAGCTTGGGACAGATCACCGGGGAGCTATTTTTT; cdr3_aa: CASSLGQITGELFF
v_call: TRBV7-2; j_call: TRBJ1-1; d_call: .; clone_size: .; cdr3_nt: TGTGCCAGCAGCTGGGACCCGAACGCTGAAGCTTTCTTT; cdr3_aa: CASSWDPNAEAFF
v_call: TRBV7-6; j_call: TRBJ2-1; d_call: .; clone_size: few; cdr3_nt: TGTGCCAGCAGCTTAGTGTGGATGAGCGGTGAGCAGTTCTTC; cdr3_aa: CASSLVWMSGEQFF
v_call: TRBV9; j_call: TRBJ1-6; d_call: .; clone_size: once; cdr3_nt: TGTGCCAGCAGCGTAGGTGGGGGCCGGTCACCCCTCCACTTT; cdr3_aa: CASSVGGGRSPLHF
v_call: TRBV19; j_call: TRBJ2-2; d_call: TRBD2; clone_size: .; cdr3_nt: TGTGCCAGTAGTATGACTAGCGGGGGGATGACCGGGGAGCTGTTTTTT; cdr3_aa: CASSMTSGGMTGELFF
v_call: TRBV10-3; j_call: TRBJ2-4; d_call: .; clone_size: .; cdr3_nt: TGTGCCATCAGTGACGGGAGACAGGTAGCCAAAAACATTCAGTACTTC; cdr3_aa: CAISDGRQVAKNIQYF
v_call: TRBV10-3; j_call: TRBJ1-2; d_call: .; clone_size: few; cdr3_nt: TGTGCCATCAGTGAATTTGTGGGGGTTGGCTACACCTTC; cdr3_aa: CAISEFVGVGYTF
v_call: TRBV7-2; j_call: TRBJ1-2; d_call: .; clone_size: .; cdr3_nt: TGTGCCAGCAGCTTAGTATCTTATGGCTACACCTTC; cdr3_aa: CASSLVSYGYTF
v_call: TRBV7-2; j_call: TRBJ2-3; d_call: .; clone_size: .; cdr3_nt: TGTGCCAGCAGCTTAAATAGGGGAAGCACAGATACGCAGTATTTT; cdr3_aa: CASSLNRGSTDTQYF
v_call: TRBV27; j_call: TRBJ1-5; d_call: .; clone_size: .; cdr3_nt: TGTGCCAGCAGTTTACGCGGGGATCAGCCCCAGCATTTT; cdr3_aa: CASSLRGDQPQHF
v_call: TRBV7-2; j_call: TRBJ2-1; d_call: .; clone_size: .; cdr3_nt: TGTGCCAGCAGCTTAGAAAGGACGGCCCACAATGAGCAGTTCTTC; cdr3_aa: CASSLERTAHNEQFF
v_call: TRBV5-1; j_call: TRBJ1-6; d_call: .; clone_size: .; cdr3_nt: TGCGCCAGCAGCAACCTGGACGGATTTAATTCACCCCTCCACTTT; cdr3_aa: CASSNLDGFNSPLHF
v_call: TRBV5-1; j_call: TRBJ2-7; d_call: .; clone_size: .; cdr3_nt: TGCGCCAGCAGCCAAGAAGCAGGGGACCGTTACGAGCAGTACTTC; cdr3_aa: CASSQEAGDRYEQYF
v_call: TRBV7-6; j_call: TRBJ1-1; d_call: .; clone_size: .; cdr3_nt: TGTGCCAGCAGCATCAGGATGGACACTGAAGCTTTCTTT; cdr3_aa: CASSIRMDTEAFF
v_call: TRBV4-1; j_call: TRBJ2-7; d_call: TRBD1; clone_size: .; cdr3_nt: TGCGCCAGCAGCCAAGAGATGGGACAGGGTTCCCACGAGCAGTACTTC; cdr3_aa: CASSQEMGQGSHEQYF
v_call: TRBV7-3; j_call: TRBJ2-1; d_call: TRBD2; clone_size: few; cdr3_nt: TGTGCCAGCAGCTTTACTAGCGAAAGCTCCTACAATGAGCAGTTCTTC; cdr3_aa: CASSFTSESSYNEQFF
v_call: TRBV7-3; j_call: TRBJ1-4; d_call: TRBD1; clone_size: .; cdr3_nt: TGTGCCAGCAGCTTACAACCGGGACAGGGGATCTGGGAAACTAATGAAAAACTGTTTTTT; cdr3_aa: CASSLQPGQGIWETNEKLFF
v_call: TRBV5-4; j_call: TRBJ2-5; d_call: .; clone_size: .; cdr3_nt: TGTGCCAGCAGCTTGGCAAGGAACCAAGAGACCCAGTACTTC; cdr3_aa: CASSLARNQETQYF
v_call: TRBV19; j_call: TRBJ1-1; d_call: .; clone_size: .; cdr3_nt: TGTGCCAGTAGTCCCCTTCCGGGGGCTGGTGAAGCTTTCTTT; cdr3_aa: CASSPLPGAGEAFF
v_call: TRBV28; j_call: TRBJ1-2; d_call: .; clone_size: .; cdr3_nt: TGTGCCAGCAGTTTACACGGTCCTGTGGGCTATGGCTACACCTTC; cdr3_aa: CASSLHGPVGYGYTF
v_call: TRBV29-1; j_call: TRBJ2-7; d_call: TRBD1; clone_size: .; cdr3_nt: TGCAGCGTTGAAGGACCCGGGACAGGGGTGTACGAGCAGTACTTC; cdr3_aa: CSVEGPGTGVYEQYF
v_call: TRBV19; j_call: TRBJ2-1; d_call: .; clone_size: .; cdr3_nt: TGTGCCAGTAGTATAGTAGGGGGAGGGGAGCAGTTCTTC; cdr3_aa: CASSIVGGGEQFF
v_call: TRBV7-3; j_call: TRBJ1-3; d_call: .; clone_size: .; cdr3_nt: TGTGCCAGCAGCCCTTTGGCAGGTTACGGAAACACCATATATTTT; cdr3_aa: CASSPLAGYGNTIYF
v_call: TRBV9; j_call: TRBJ2-7; d_call: TRBD1; clone_size: .; cdr3_nt: TGTGCCAGCAGCCAGGGGGACACCTACTACGAGCAGTACTTC; cdr3_aa: CASSQGDTYYEQYF
v_call: TRBV5-6; j_call: TRBJ1-2; d_call: .; clone_size: .; cdr3_nt: TGTGCCAGCAGCTTGGTAGGAGGCGGCTACACCTTC; cdr3_aa: CASSLVGGGYTF
v_call: TRBV6-5; j_call: TRBJ2-1; d_call: .; clone_size: .; cdr3_nt: TGTGCCAGCAGGATGGGCTTATCTGGATCCGATGAGCAGTTCTTC; cdr3_aa: CASRMGLSGSDEQFF
v_call: TRBV9; j_call: TRBJ2-3; d_call: TRBD2; clone_size: few; cdr3_nt: TGTGCCAGCAGCGGGTTAGCGGGAGCGACAGATACGCAGTATTTT; cdr3_aa: CASSGLAGATDTQYF
v_call: TRBV9; j_call: TRBJ1-4; d_call: TRBD1; clone_size: .; cdr3_nt: TGTGCCAGCAGCGTAGGGGACAGGGGGGAAAAACTGTTTTTT; cdr3_aa: CASSVGDRGEKLFF
v_call: TRBV7-9; j_call: TRBJ2-4; d_call: .; clone_size: medium-sized; cdr3_nt: TGTGCCAGCAGGACCATAGGGGTTGCCAAAAACATTCAGTACTTC; cdr3_aa: CASRTIGVAKNIQYF
v_call: TRBV6-1; j_call: TRBJ2-1; d_call: .; clone_size: .; cdr3_nt: TGTGCCATCTTATCGTACAGCTACAATGAGCAGTTCTTC; cdr3_aa: CAILSYSYNEQFF
v_call: TRBV6-1; j_call: TRBJ2-1; d_call: TRBD1; clone_size: few; cdr3_nt: TGTGCCAGCAGTGACCCAGGACAGGGGGTCTACAATGAGCAGTTCTTC; cdr3_aa: CASSDPGQGVYNEQFF
v_call: TRBV4-3; j_call: TRBJ2-7; d_call: TRBD2; clone_size: .; cdr3_nt: TGCGCCAGCAGCCAACTAGCGGGATCGTACGAGCAGTACTTC; cdr3_aa: CASSQLAGSYEQYF
v_call: TRBV19; j_call: TRBJ2-7; d_call: TRBD2; clone_size: .; cdr3_nt: TGTGCCAGTAGTACCTCTAGCGGGCGTTCCTACGAGCAGTACTTC; cdr3_aa: CASSTSSGRSYEQYF
v_call: TRBV7-6; j_call: TRBJ2-7; d_call: TRBD1; clone_size: .; cdr3_nt: TGTGCCAGCAGCTCCATGGGACAGGGGCCGGGCGAGCAGTACTTC; cdr3_aa: CASSSMGQGPGEQYF
v_call: TRBV7-2; j_call: TRBJ1-3; d_call: TRBD1; clone_size: .; cdr3_nt: TGTGCCAGCAGCTTAGTTGGGACAGGTGTAATGTCTGGAAACACCATATATTTT; cdr3_aa: CASSLVGTGVMSGNTIYF
v_call: TRBV5-4; j_call: TRBJ1-1; d_call: TRBD1; clone_size: few; cdr3_nt: TGTGCCAGCAGCTCAGACAGGGCTGTTGAAGCTTTCTTT; cdr3_aa: CASSSDRAVEAFF
v_call: TRBV7-9; j_call: TRBJ1-2; d_call: .; clone_size: few; cdr3_nt: TGTGCCAGCAGCTTAGCAAGTGGAGGGGGTGCATATGGCTACACCTTC; cdr3_aa: CASSLASGGGAYGYTF
v_call: TRBV4-1; j_call: TRBJ2-3; d_call: .; clone_size: .; cdr3_nt: TGCGCCAGCAGCCACACAACATGGAACTTCAATCAGCCCCAGTATTTT; cdr3_aa: CASSHTTWNFNQPQYF
v_call: TRBV5-1; j_call: TRBJ2-1; d_call: .; clone_size: few; cdr3_nt: TGCGCCAGCAGCTCTGGGGACCGACCCTACAATGAGCAGTTCTTC; cdr3_aa: CASSSGDRPYNEQFF
v_call: TRBV7-2; j_call: TRBJ2-7; d_call: .; clone_size: .; cdr3_nt: TGTGCCAGCAGCTTAGCGAGACTCGTCTACGAGCAGTACTTC; cdr3_aa: CASSLARLVYEQYF
v_call: TRBV4-2; j_call: TRBJ1-6; d_call: .; clone_size: once; cdr3_nt: TGTGCCAGCAGCCAAGATCGGAGGGGAAATTCACCCCTCCACTTT; cdr3_aa: CASSQDRRGNSPLHF
v_call: TRBV19; j_call: TRBJ2-1; d_call: TRBD2; clone_size: .; cdr3_nt: TGTGCCAGTACCCTGGGACTAGCGGGAGGCAATGAGCAGTTCTTC; cdr3_aa: CASTLGLAGGNEQFF
v_call: TRBV6-5; j_call: TRBJ1-4; d_call: TRBD1; clone_size: .; cdr3_nt: TGTGCCAGCAGTTACGGGACAGGGGGAAATGAAAAACTGTTTTTT; cdr3_aa: CASSYGTGGNEKLFF
v_call: TRBV13; j_call: TRBJ1-1; d_call: .; clone_size: few; cdr3_nt: TGTGCCAGCAGCCTCTGGACAGCGAACACTGAAGCTTTCTTT; cdr3_aa: CASSLWTANTEAFF
v_call: TRBV15; j_call: TRBJ2-4; d_call: TRBD2; clone_size: .; cdr3_nt: TGTGCCACCAGCAGAGCTAGCGGGGGAAACATTCAGTACTTC; cdr3_aa: CATSRASGGNIQYF
v_call: TRBV4-3; j_call: TRBJ2-1; d_call: .; clone_size: .; cdr3_nt: TGCGCCAGCAGCCAAGTATTGGGGCGGGGAGGTAAGAATGAGCAGTTCTTC; cdr3_aa: CASSQVLGRGGKNEQFF
v_call: TRBV6-6; j_call: TRBJ1-1; d_call: .; clone_size: .; cdr3_nt: TGTGCCAGCAGAAGAGGCGAGGGAAACACTGAAGCTTTCTTT; cdr3_aa: CASRRGEGNTEAFF
v_call: TRBV5-6; j_call: TRBJ2-2; d_call: .; clone_size: .; cdr3_nt: TGTGCCAGCAGCTTGTTCAGAAACACCGGGGAGCTGTTTTTT; cdr3_aa: CASSLFRNTGELFF